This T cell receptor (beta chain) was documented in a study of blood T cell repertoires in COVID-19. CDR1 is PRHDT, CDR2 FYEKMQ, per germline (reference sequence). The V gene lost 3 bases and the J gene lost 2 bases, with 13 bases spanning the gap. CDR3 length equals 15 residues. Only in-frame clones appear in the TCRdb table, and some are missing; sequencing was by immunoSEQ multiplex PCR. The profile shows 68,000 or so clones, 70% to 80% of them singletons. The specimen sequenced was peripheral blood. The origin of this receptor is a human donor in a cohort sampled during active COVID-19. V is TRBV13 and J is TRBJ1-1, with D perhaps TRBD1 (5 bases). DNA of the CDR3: TGTGCCAGCAGCTTCTCCAGGGTAGTAAACACTGAAGCTTTCTTT. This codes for CASSFSRVVNTEAFF.